A selection of T cell receptor beta chains follows, all from one sample in a study of siplizumab effects on memory and regulatory T cells. Libraries were prepared by immunoSEQ multiplex PCR; TCRdb keeps only in-frame clonotypes and omits some of them. The sample has roughly 97,000 clones; 93% are singletons. The specimen sequenced was Tregs sorted from blood. These TCRs come from a human donor in good health. The CDR3 runs from the conserved cysteine through the conserved F or W. Fields, in order: D gene, V gene, J gene, CDR3 protein. The D gene is left open where the match is weak.

D: NA; V: TRBV5-1; J: TRBJ2-7; CDR3: CASSLDGYEQYF
D: TRBD1; V: TRBV30; J: TRBJ1-5; CDR3: CACNGQGNQPQHF
D: NA; V: TRBV5-1; J: TRBJ1-2; CDR3: CASSLQAFYGYTF
D: NA; V: TRBV20-1; J: TRBJ1-1; CDR3: CSARWNTEAFF
D: NA; V: TRBV29-1; J: TRBJ2-1; CDR3: CSVDRTGVGEQFF
D: TRBD1; V: TRBV19; J: TRBJ1-6; CDR3: CASSTGTADNSPLHF
D: NA; V: TRBV28; J: TRBJ1-6; CDR3: CASSWAGSSYNSPLHF
D: TRBD1; V: TRBV9; J: TRBJ1-2; CDR3: CASSGMTGGGGYTF
D: NA; V: TRBV21-1; J: TRBJ1-1; CDR3: CASSACRAKGQGPGEAFF
D: TRBD1; V: TRBV7-9; J: TRBJ2-7; CDR3: CASSLAGQGGEQYF
D: NA; V: TRBV11-3; J: TRBJ2-7; CDR3: CASSSTGTFYEQYF
D: TRBD2; V: TRBV5-1; J: TRBJ2-1; CDR3: CASSRLAGVNEQFF
D: NA; V: TRBV6-6; J: TRBJ2-7; CDR3: CASSYLQGSEQYF
D: NA; V: TRBV5-1; J: TRBJ1-1; CDR3: CASSLQEGIFTEAFF
D: NA; V: TRBV10-3; J: TRBJ1-1; CDR3: CAISEGRQNTEAFF
D: TRBD2; V: TRBV2; J: TRBJ2-1; CDR3: CASSLLAALVAEQFF
D: NA; V: TRBV27; J: TRBJ1-5; CDR3: CASSPGFSNQPQHF
D: TRBD1; V: TRBV19; J: TRBJ2-1; CDR3: CASSVTGDNEQFF
D: TRBD1; V: TRBV5-4; J: TRBJ2-7; CDR3: CASSSDREQYF
D: NA; V: TRBV23-1; J: TRBJ2-1; CDR3: CASSQSSRGPTRLYNEQFF
D: NA; V: TRBV20-1; J: TRBJ2-1; CDR3: CSARDYNEQFF
D: NA; V: TRBV2; J: TRBJ1-2; CDR3: CASSAPGPNYGYTF
D: TRBD1; V: TRBV30; J: TRBJ1-1; CDR3: CAWRRQGKAFF
D: TRBD2; V: TRBV5-4; J: TRBJ2-3; CDR3: CASRAGGGTDTQYF
D: TRBD2; V: TRBV4-1; J: TRBJ2-7; CDR3: CASSQGPAVVAGATYEQYF
D: NA; V: TRBV13; J: TRBJ1-2; CDR3: CASSFSGHYGYTF
D: NA; V: TRBV18; J: TRBJ1-2; CDR3: CASSEGAATGYTF
D: NA; V: TRBV29-1; J: TRBJ1-1; CDR3: CSTGRGTEAFF
D: NA; V: TRBV27; J: TRBJ1-1; CDR3: CASSLVGVNTEAFF
D: NA; V: TRBV10-3; J: TRBJ1-1; CDR3: CAITETPGDTEAFF
D: NA; V: TRBV30; J: TRBJ2-7; CDR3: CAWSVEGGPYEQYF
D: NA; V: TRBV25-1; J: TRBJ1-2; CDR3: CASSEGAAYGYTF
D: NA; V: TRBV6-6; J: TRBJ1-5; CDR3: CASSYGEFNQPQHF
D: NA; V: TRBV4-1; J: TRBJ1-2; CDR3: CASSQPQGGYGYTF
D: TRBD1; V: TRBV6-1; J: TRBJ1-5; CDR3: CASSEGQGAGNQPQHF
D: TRBD2; V: TRBV9; J: TRBJ2-1; CDR3: CASSLLAGGDEQFF
D: NA; V: TRBV6-5; J: TRBJ1-1; CDR3: CASSTRRPTEAFF
D: NA; V: TRBV7-8; J: TRBJ2-7; CDR3: CASSPDGSYEQYF
D: NA; V: TRBV14; J: TRBJ1-1; CDR3: CASSQVGRGVTEAFF
D: NA; V: TRBV6-6; J: TRBJ1-2; CDR3: CASSPANYGYTF
D: NA; V: TRBV19; J: TRBJ2-1; CDR3: CASSKNLYNEQFF
D: TRBD2; V: TRBV5-4; J: TRBJ2-7; CDR3: CASSPASGGDYEQYF
D: TRBD1; V: TRBV10-3; J: TRBJ2-7; CDR3: CATGQGAYEQYF
D: TRBD2; V: TRBV5-1; J: TRBJ2-1; CDR3: CASSFGLAGGQNEQFF
D: TRBD1; V: TRBV6-1; J: TRBJ1-5; CDR3: CATATLDRGDLPQHF
D: NA; V: TRBV30; J: TRBJ1-5; CDR3: CAWSVGGPQPQHF
D: NA; V: TRBV2; J: TRBJ2-1; CDR3: CASSDAPPSDEQFF